This TCR beta chain derives from a study of post-analysis software for immune sequencing data. General study findings and limits: There were a few TRBV segments more frequent in patients than controls, and TRBV5-6, TRBV5-1 and TRBV20-1 were among them. A significant reduction in normalized Chao1 diversity was observed in multiple sclerosis patients versus controls.

TCR beta cDNA libraries had unique molecular identifiers. MiXCR, run by TCRdb on the PCR reads, gives a single entry per CDR3 protein. Here the sample spans about 540,000 distinct CDR3 sequences, 34% being singletons. Notes on this clonotype: The antigen remains unidentified.

The CDR3 contains 13 residues. V lost 3 bases, J lost 7 bases, and 4 bases stayed unmatched. This clonotype was sampled from a girl under 18 with multiple sclerosis. The sequencing sample was made of blood. The gene calls are TRBV12-3 or TRBV12-4 and TRBJ2-3; 7 bases are a match to TRBD1. DNA of the CDR3: TGTGCCAGCAGTTTGGGACAGACTAATACGCAGTATTTT. It codes for CASSLGQTNTQYF.